The clone carrying this T cell receptor (beta chain) has just a few counts. Its antigen is unknown. The data stem from a study of OX40 agonist ivuxolimab in advanced cancers. As for the study in general: Clinicians treated patients with ivuxolimab, an agonistic anti-OX40 (CD134) antibody. Patients were treated with intravenous ivuxolimab, dosed at 0.01 to 10 mg/kg and infused every 2 weeks. Study outcomes and limitations: Fewer expanded clones were found on average in CD4+ than in CD8+ T cells.

Method: immunoSEQ multiplex PCR; TCRdb's copy keeps in-frame clones and lacks some. The sample has about 50,000 clones, more than 70% seen once. Trimming stripped 4 bases from V and 3 bases from J, with 1 base between. The CDR3 covers 11 residues. Per germline, CDR1 SNHLY and CDR2 FYNNEI. The chain has TRBV2 and TRBJ1-5; D remains ambiguous. The sample consisted of CD4+ or CD8+ T cells sorted from blood, taken in a trial of the OX40 agonist ivuxolimab. The TCR comes from an adult with an advanced solid tumor such as melanoma, head and neck, liver or kidney cancer. CDR3 DNA sequence: TGTGCCAGCAGTGTCAATCAGCCCCAGCATTTT. It is translated as CASSVNQPQHF.